This note documents a single T cell receptor (beta chain) sequence. These data originate in a study of blood T cell repertoires in COVID-19. This CDR3 has 15 residues. Germline V lookup: CDR1 SGHRS, CDR2 YFSETQ. V lost 6 bases and J 4 bases, leaving 17 bases between the germline ends. TCRdb's table, derived via immunoSEQ multiplex PCR, lists solely in-frame clones and lacks some. The table has about 300,000 clones, 89% seen once. Seattle cases were enrolled at active infection and followed longitudinally. The receptor's source is a woman in her twenties or thirties with COVID-19, enrolled during active disease. The sample comprised peripheral blood. This rearrangement joins TRBV5-1 to TRBJ1-5; a possible D gene is TRBD1 (5 bases). CDR3 DNA: TGCGCCAGCATCTACCCTTCCGGGGGGAATCAGCCCCAGCATTTT. Its protein is CASIYPSGGNQPQHF. The variable domain in full, with the rest retrieved from reference TRBV5-1 and TRBJ1-5, is KAGVTQTPRYLIKTRGQQVTLSCSPISGHRSVSWYQQTPGQGLQFLFEYFSETQRNKGNFPGRFSGRQFSNSRSEMNVSTLELGDSALYLCASIYPSGGNQPQHFGDGTRLSIL.